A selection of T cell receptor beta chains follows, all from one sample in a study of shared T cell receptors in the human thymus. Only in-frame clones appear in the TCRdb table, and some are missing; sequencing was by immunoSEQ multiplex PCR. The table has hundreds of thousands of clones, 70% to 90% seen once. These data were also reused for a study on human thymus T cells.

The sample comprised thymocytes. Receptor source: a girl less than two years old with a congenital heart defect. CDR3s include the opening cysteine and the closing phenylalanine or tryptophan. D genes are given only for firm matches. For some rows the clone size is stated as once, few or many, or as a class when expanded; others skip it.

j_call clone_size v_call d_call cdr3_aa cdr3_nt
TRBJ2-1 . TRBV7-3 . CASRSRQPRFGYNEQFF TGTGCCAGCAGATCCCGACAGCCCAGGTTTGGCTACAATGAGCAGTTCTTC
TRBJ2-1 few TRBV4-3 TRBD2 CASSQFFGLGYNEQFF TGCGCCAGCAGCCAATTTTTCGGACTAGGATACAATGAGCAGTTCTTC
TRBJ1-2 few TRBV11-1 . CASSFTANYGYTF TGTGCCAGCAGTTTTACAGCTAACTATGGCTACACCTTC
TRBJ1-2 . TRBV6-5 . CASSKTPVYGYTF TGTGCCAGCAGTAAGACACCGGTCTATGGCTACACCTTC
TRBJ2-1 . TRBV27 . CASSLPPPNTSLTPRYYNEQFF TGTGCCAGCAGTCTACCCCCACCAAACACCTCTTTGACTCCACGATACTACAATGAGCAGTTCTTC
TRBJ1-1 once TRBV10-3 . CAISEPREPEAFF TGTGCCATCAGTGAGCCCCGCGAGCCAGAAGCTTTCTTT
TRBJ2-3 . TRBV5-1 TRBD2 CASSLTSDTDTQYF TGCGCCAGCAGCTTAACTAGCGACACAGATACGCAGTATTTT
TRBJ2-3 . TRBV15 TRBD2 CATSRDPLAGPTDTQYF TGTGCCACCAGCAGAGATCCATTAGCGGGGCCCACAGATACGCAGTATTTT
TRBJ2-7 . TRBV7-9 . CASSPQGREDYEQYF TGTGCCAGCAGCCCACAGGGACGGGAAGACTACGAGCAGTACTTC
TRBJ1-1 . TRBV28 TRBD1 CASSNTPRQQGAVKPNTEAFF TGTGCCAGCAGTAATACGCCCCGGCAACAGGGGGCGGTAAAACCGAACACTGAAGCTTTCTTT
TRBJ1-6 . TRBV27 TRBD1 CASSFRDRGGLGVNSPLHF TGTGCCAGCAGTTTTCGGGACAGGGGCGGTTTAGGGGTTAATTCACCCCTCCACTTT
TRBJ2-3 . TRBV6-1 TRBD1 CASSDDRDSTTDTQYF TGTGCCAGCAGTGACGACCGGGACAGTACCACAGATACGCAGTATTTT
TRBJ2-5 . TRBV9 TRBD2 CASSWTSGEETQYF TGTGCCAGCAGCTGGACTAGCGGGGAAGAGACCCAGTACTTC
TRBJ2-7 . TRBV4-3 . CASSQASGLSTYEQYF TGCGCCAGCAGCCAAGCCTCGGGACTTTCCACCTACGAGCAGTACTTC
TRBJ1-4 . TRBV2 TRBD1 CASSTGGADEKLFF TGTGCCAGCAGCACAGGGGGTGCGGATGAAAAACTGTTTTTT
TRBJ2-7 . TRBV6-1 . CASSEARRGQRYEQYF TGTGCCAGCAGTGAAGCGCGGCGGGGACAGAGATACGAGCAGTACTTC
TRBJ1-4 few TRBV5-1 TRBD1 CASSPALDRGNEKLFF TGCGCCAGCAGCCCAGCCCTCGACAGGGGGAATGAAAAACTGTTTTTT
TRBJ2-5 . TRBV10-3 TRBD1 CAIRRGQGETVGTQYF TGTGCCATCAGACGTGGACAGGGCGAGACGGTAGGGACCCAGTACTTC
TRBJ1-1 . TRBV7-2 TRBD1 CASSLAPGGIARAFF TGTGCCAGCAGCTTAGCTCCAGGGGGTATAGCAAGGGCTTTCTTT
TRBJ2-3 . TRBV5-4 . CASSLIPETNQNTDTQYF TGTGCCAGCAGCCTTATCCCCGAGACTAACCAAAACACAGATACGCAGTATTTT
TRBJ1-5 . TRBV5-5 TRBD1 CASSLGLGRTGGNSNQPQHF TGTGCCAGCAGCTTGGGGTTAGGTCGGACAGGGGGTAATAGCAATCAGCCCCAGCATTTT
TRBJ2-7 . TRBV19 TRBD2 CASSALAGSYEQYF TGTGCCAGTAGTGCTCTAGCGGGCTCCTACGAGCAGTACTTC
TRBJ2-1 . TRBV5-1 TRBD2 CASSSYMSGGAYNEQFF TGCGCCAGCAGCTCTTACATGAGCGGGGGAGCCTACAATGAGCAGTTCTTC
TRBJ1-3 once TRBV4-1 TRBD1 CASSQGRTGPLFSGNTIYF TGCGCCAGCAGCCAAGGGCGGACAGGCCCGCTCTTCTCTGGAAACACCATATATTTT
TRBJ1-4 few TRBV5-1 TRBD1 CASSLGQGAIGEKLFF TGCGCCAGCAGCTTGGGACAGGGGGCCATAGGTGAAAAACTGTTTTTT
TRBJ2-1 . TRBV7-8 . CASSLTPRGAGSNEQFF TGTGCCAGCAGCTTAACCCCCCGGGGGGCGGGGAGTAATGAGCAGTTCTTC
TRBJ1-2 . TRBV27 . CASSFTVRFDNYGYTF TGTGCCAGCAGTTTTACAGTCCGTTTCGATAACTATGGCTACACCTTC
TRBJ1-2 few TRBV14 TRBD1 CASRPTGANYGYTF TGTGCCAGCAGACCGACAGGGGCTAACTATGGCTACACCTTC
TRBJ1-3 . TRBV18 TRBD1 CASSPRLQGAGNTIYF TGTGCCAGCTCACCACGGTTACAGGGGGCTGGAAACACCATATATTTT
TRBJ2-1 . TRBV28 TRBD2 CASSFSGGGGNEQFF TGTGCCAGCAGTTTTAGCGGGGGAGGTGGCAATGAGCAGTTCTTC
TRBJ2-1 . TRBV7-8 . CASSLVGVTRRGYNEQFF TGTGCCAGCAGCTTAGTGGGGGTCACCAGGAGGGGATACAATGAGCAGTTCTTC
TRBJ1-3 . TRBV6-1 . CASRVTGLGNTIYF TGTGCCAGCAGGGTAACGGGTTTGGGAAACACCATATATTTT
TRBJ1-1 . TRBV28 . CASSFAENTEAFF TGTGCCAGCAGTTTCGCGGAGAACACTGAAGCTTTCTTT
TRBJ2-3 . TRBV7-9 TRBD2 CASSPRLAGSTDTQYF TGTGCCAGCAGCCCCCGACTAGCGGGTAGCACAGATACGCAGTATTTT
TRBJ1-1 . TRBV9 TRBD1 CASSLNMGQVPNTEAFF TGTGCCAGCAGTCTTAACATGGGACAGGTCCCTAACACTGAAGCTTTCTTT
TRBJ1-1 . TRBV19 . CASISRGNTEAFF TGTGCCAGTATATCCCGGGGGAACACTGAAGCTTTCTTT
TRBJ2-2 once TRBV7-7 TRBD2 CASSYGTSATGELFF TGTGCTAGCAGCTACGGGACTAGCGCCACCGGGGAGCTGTTTTTT
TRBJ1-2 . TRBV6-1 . CASSEARPAEGYTF TGTGCCAGCAGTGAAGCGCGGCCGGCGGAGGGCTACACCTTC
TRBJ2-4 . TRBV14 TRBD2 CASSQETLRLAGENIQYF TGTGCCAGCAGCCAAGAGACCCTTCGACTAGCGGGGGAAAACATTCAGTACTTC
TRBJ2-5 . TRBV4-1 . CASSRTGGPPETQYF TGCGCCAGCAGCCGAACCGGGGGGCCCCCTGAGACCCAGTACTTC
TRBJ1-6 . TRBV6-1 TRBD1 CASSRRDRANSPLHF TGTGCCAGCAGCCGACGGGACAGGGCCAATTCACCCCTCCACTTT
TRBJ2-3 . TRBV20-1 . CYVRLADTQYF TGCTATGTCAGGTTGGCAGATACGCAGTATTTT
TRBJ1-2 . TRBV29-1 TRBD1 CSVEGGDQRTGEGNGYTF TGCAGCGTTGAAGGCGGGGACCAACGGACAGGGGAAGGTAATGGCTACACCTTC
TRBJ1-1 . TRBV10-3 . CAISESSVPERGTEAFF TGTGCCATCAGTGAGTCCTCGGTTCCAGAACGGGGCACTGAAGCTTTCTTT
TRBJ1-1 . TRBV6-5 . CASSSGSGYTEAFF TGTGCCAGCAGTTCCGGGTCCGGATACACTGAAGCTTTCTTT
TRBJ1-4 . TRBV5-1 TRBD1 CASSTGQVGGEKLFF TGCGCCAGCAGCACGGGACAGGTTGGAGGTGAAAAACTGTTTTTT